These T cell receptor beta chains were read from a single sample in a study of blood T cell repertoires in COVID-19. Method: immunoSEQ multiplex PCR; TCRdb's copy keeps in-frame clones and lacks some. The sample contains a few hundred thousand clones, around 84% of which appear only once. Sequencing was performed on peripheral blood. These receptors all come from a man aged 55 to 69 with acute or convalescent COVID-19. Both conserved end residues are part of each CDR3. The D gene is left open where the match is weak. The listing skips clone size in some rows; elsewhere it reads once, few, many or a size class.

15	.	.	TRBV6-5	TRBJ2-6	CASSSGGSGANVLTF	TGTGCCAGCAGTTCCGGAGGCTCTGGGGCCAACGTCCTGACTTTC
18	.	TRBD1	TRBV28	TRBJ2-7	CASSPALGQGLKAYEQYF	TGTGCCAGCAGTCCCGCCCTGGGACAGGGATTGAAGGCGTACGAGCAGTACTTC
13	few	.	TRBV12-3/TRBV12-4	TRBJ1-5	CASRGEFNQPQHF	TGTGCCAGCAGAGGGGAATTCAATCAGCCCCAGCATTTT
19	few	TRBD2	TRBV28	TRBJ2-1	CASSPSATSGQSSYNEQFF	TGTGCCAGCAGCCCCTCGGCGACTAGCGGACAGAGCTCCTACAATGAGCAGTTCTTC
16	.	TRBD2	TRBV4-3	TRBJ2-5	CASSQDGLAGRETQYF	TGCGCCAGCAGCCAAGATGGCCTAGCGGGACGAGAGACCCAGTACTTC
13	.	.	TRBV6-5	TRBJ2-5	CASYRSPQETQYF	TGTGCCAGCTACAGGAGCCCCCAAGAGACCCAGTACTTC
12	.	.	TRBV7-9	TRBJ2-5	CASSLGPGFEYF	TGTGCCAGCAGCTTAGGGCCGGGATTCGAGTACTTC
13	.	TRBD1	TRBV29-1	TRBJ1-1	CSVVDRRNTEAFF	TGCAGCGTTGTGGACAGGCGGAACACTGAAGCTTTCTTT
17	.	.	TRBV7-8	TRBJ1-1	CASSLGSGLRPNTEAFF	TGTGCCAGCAGCTTAGGATCAGGTCTTCGTCCTAACACTGAAGCTTTCTTT
16	.	.	TRBV19	TRBJ1-3	CASVRDTGSSGNTIYF	TGTGCCAGCGTCCGGGACACGGGCTCGTCTGGAAACACCATATATTTT
16	.	TRBD2	TRBV5-1	TRBJ2-2	CASRVVAGGSTGELFF	TGCGCCAGCAGAGTAGTAGCGGGAGGTTCCACCGGGGAGCTGTTTTTT
14	.	TRBD1	TRBV6-2/TRBV6-3	TRBJ2-7	CASSNRGLIDEQYF	TGTGCCAGCAGTAACAGGGGGCTCATTGACGAGCAGTACTTC
17	.	TRBD2	TRBV5-1	TRBJ2-5	CASSLALLAGFQETQYF	TGCGCCAGCAGCTTGGCCCTACTAGCGGGCTTCCAAGAGACCCAGTACTTC
16	.	TRBD1	TRBV27	TRBJ2-1	CASSPLDRGPYNEQFF	TGTGCCAGCAGTCCCCTCGACAGGGGTCCCTACAATGAGCAGTTCTTC
13	.	.	TRBV27	TRBJ2-6	CASTNSGANVLTF	TGTGCCAGCACCAACTCTGGGGCCAACGTCCTGACTTTC
12	.	TRBD2	TRBV30	TRBJ2-3	CAWSWGGDTQYF	TGTGCCTGGAGTTGGGGGGGAGATACGCAGTATTTT
15	.	TRBD1	TRBV5-1	TRBJ2-4	CASSLGDRTGNIQYF	TGCGCCAGCAGCTTGGGGGACAGGACGGGAAACATTCAGTACTTC
14	once	TRBD1	TRBV10-3	TRBJ1-1	CAITAGTGDTEAFF	TGTGCCATCACCGCCGGGACAGGGGACACTGAAGCTTTCTTT
15	once	TRBD2	TRBV7-2	TRBJ2-7	CASSPTSGPSYEQYF	TGTGCCAGCAGCCCCACTAGCGGCCCCTCCTACGAGCAGTACTTC
15	.	.	TRBV27	TRBJ1-2	CASSSHRQSSAGYTF	TGTGCCAGCAGTTCCCACAGGCAATCCTCGGCGGGCTACACCTTC
16	.	TRBD2	TRBV4-1	TRBJ2-3	CASSPRLAGSGDTQYF	TGCGCCAGCAGCCCAAGACTAGCGGGGTCGGGAGATACGCAGTATTTT
13	.	.	TRBV29-1	TRBJ1-2	CSVSGEWNYGYTF	TGCAGCGTAAGCGGGGAATGGAACTATGGCTACACCTTC
14	.	.	TRBV6-5	TRBJ2-2	CASSLTGFTGELFF	TGTGCCAGCAGTCTAACAGGGTTCACCGGGGAGCTGTTTTTT
17	.	.	TRBV7-9	TRBJ2-7	CASSSPRQHPSSYEQYF	TGTGCCAGCAGCTCCCCCCGACAGCACCCTAGCTCCTACGAGCAGTACTTC
16	.	.	TRBV9	TRBJ2-1	CASSVEGATWRNEQFF	TGTGCCAGCAGCGTAGAAGGAGCGACCTGGAGAAATGAGCAGTTCTTC
15	.	.	TRBV7-6	TRBJ2-2	CASSLVGQHTGELFF	TGTGCCAGCAGCTTAGTCGGACAGCATACCGGGGAGCTGTTTTTT
13	.	.	TRBV29-1	TRBJ1-1	CSVGPGFGTEAFF	TGCAGCGTTGGACCAGGGTTCGGCACTGAAGCTTTCTTT
18	.	.	TRBV7-7	TRBJ1-1	CASSLGTSPSNSGTEAFF	TGTGCTAGCAGCTTAGGGACATCTCCTTCGAATAGTGGAACTGAAGCTTTCTTT
16	.	.	TRBV6-6	TRBJ2-4	CASSPGPGMAKNIQYF	TGTGCCAGCAGCCCCGGGCCGGGGATGGCCAAAAACATTCAGTACTTC
16	once	TRBD1	TRBV6-6	TRBJ1-3	CASSYGRTGEGNTIYF	TGTGCCAGCAGTTACGGGCGGACAGGGGAAGGAAACACCATATATTTT
15	.	TRBD1	TRBV19	TRBJ2-7	CASSIDRQGFDEQYF	TGTGCCAGTAGTATCGACCGACAGGGGTTCGACGAGCAGTACTTC
13	few	TRBD1	TRBV6-1	TRBJ1-4	CASSEGETGSVFF	TGTGCCAGCAGTGAGGGAGAGACAGGGTCCGTGTTTTTT
15	once	TRBD2	TRBV18	TRBJ2-7	CASSREAGGPYEQYF	TGTGCCAGCTCACGGGAAGCGGGAGGGCCCTACGAGCAGTACTTC
15	.	.	TRBV5-1	TRBJ1-2	CASSSPGQGFYGYTF	TGCGCCAGCAGCTCACCGGGACAAGGATTCTATGGCTACACCTTC
14	.	.	TRBV7-2	TRBJ2-7	CASSPLSRSYEQYF	TGTGCCAGCAGCCCTCTATCCCGCTCCTACGAGCAGTACTTC
14	few	TRBD1	TRBV29-1	TRBJ2-2	CSVTGTGVPGELFF	TGCAGCGTGACCGGGACAGGGGTTCCCGGGGAGCTGTTTTTT
15	.	TRBD1	TRBV6-5	TRBJ2-1	CASSYYGTGVDEQFF	TGTGCCAGCAGTTACTACGGGACAGGGGTGGATGAGCAGTTCTTC
12	.	.	TRBV7-2	TRBJ2-5	CASSLSGKTQYF	TGTGCCAGCAGCTTATCGGGGAAGACCCAGTACTTC
15	.	.	TRBV9	TRBJ2-5	CASSVDGSRGETQYF	TGTGCCAGCAGCGTAGACGGGAGCCGCGGAGAGACCCAGTACTTC
14	once	.	TRBV3-1/TRBV3-2	TRBJ2-1	CASSHGTQYNEQFF	TGTGCCAGCAGCCACGGGACTCAGTACAATGAGCAGTTCTTC
14	.	.	TRBV20-1	TRBJ2-7	CSASSGGSSYEQYF	TGCAGTGCTAGTAGCGGAGGGAGCTCCTACGAGCAGTACTTC
13	.	.	TRBV27	TRBJ1-1	CASKKPGAYEAFF	TGTGCCAGCAAAAAACCAGGGGCGTATGAAGCTTTCTTT
14	once	.	TRBV15	TRBJ1-2	CATSNHTEFYGYTF	TGTGCCACCAGCAACCACACAGAGTTTTATGGCTACACCTTC
16	.	.	TRBV2	TRBJ2-3	CASSEATTTSTDTQYF	TGTGCCAGCAGTGAAGCTACTACAACGAGCACAGATACGCAGTATTTT
16	once	TRBD1	TRBV9	TRBJ2-5	CASSTRTGPTRETQYF	TGTGCCAGCAGCACCCGGACAGGACCTACGAGGGAGACCCAGTACTTC
14	.	.	TRBV3-1/TRBV3-2	TRBJ1-1	CASSHKGPNTEAFF	TGTGCCAGCAGCCACAAGGGGCCGAACACTGAAGCTTTCTTT
13	few	.	TRBV4-2	TRBJ2-3	CASSPGLGDTQYF	TGTGCCAGCAGCCCGGGACTGGGGGATACGCAGTATTTT
19	.	TRBD2	TRBV30	TRBJ2-2	CAWSPQLGLAGSRTGELFF	TGTGCCTGGAGTCCCCAACTCGGACTAGCGGGGAGTCGGACCGGGGAGCTGTTTTTT
15	.	.	TRBV5-1	TRBJ2-7	CASSKPESGTYEQYF	TGCGCCAGCAGTAAACCCGAGTCCGGGACCTACGAGCAGTACTTC
16	.	TRBD2	TRBV11-2	TRBJ2-7	CASSSGLAGDSSEQYF	TGTGCCAGCAGCTCGGGACTAGCGGGGGATTCTAGCGAGCAGTACTTC
15	.	.	TRBV5-4	TRBJ2-7	CASSRGSRGSYEQYF	TGTGCCAGCAGCCGGGGGTCTCGGGGGTCCTACGAGCAGTACTTC
19	.	.	TRBV4-3	TRBJ2-1	CASSLIHGTSPSSYNEQFF	TGCGCCAGCAGCCTAATTCACGGGACTTCTCCTAGCTCCTACAATGAGCAGTTCTTC
15	.	TRBD2	TRBV27	TRBJ2-7	CASSLSGLVFYEQYF	TGTGCCAGCAGTTTATCCGGACTAGTATTCTACGAGCAGTACTTC